The 21 T cell receptor beta chains presented below share a single source sample, sequenced in a study of CD8 T cells in Susac syndrome (dated by TCRdb to between 2017 and 2020). The method behind the library was the immunoSEQ multiplex PCR assay. RNA was extracted using the RNeasy kit, and roughly 0.5 to 1 ug of the RNA was reverse transcribed with random hexamers. TCRdb reran the public reads through fastp at Q25 and MiXCR, keeping productive beta chains. CDR3 protein duplicates are merged, each entry listing the most common genes and DNA. Counted in this sample were 180,000 or so distinct CDR3 sequences; around 94% of them appeared once. Roughly 0.14% of the sample is in the top ten clones. Sequenced input: CD4+ T cells from PBMCs. The receptor source for this set is a human donor in good health.

J is TRBJ2-1 and V is TRBV18; weak D call: TRBD2 (6 bases). The CDR3 has 15 residues. The germline CDR1 and CDR2 sequences are KGHSH and LQKENI. The V and J ends lost 2 bases and 5 bases respectively, with 13 bases between them. The CDR3 nucleotides read TGTGCCAGCTCACCAGGGCGGGGCACACACAATGAGCAGTTCTTC. This translates into CASSPGRGTHNEQFF. The entire variable domain, with the rest obtained from reference TRBV18 and TRBJ2-1, is as follows: NAGVMQNPRHLVRRRGQEARLRCSPMKGHSHVYWYRQLPEEGLKFMVYLQKENIIDESGMPKERFSAEFPKEGPSILRIQQVVRGDSAAYFCASSPGRGTHNEQFFGPGTRLTVL.

The chain has TRBV3-1 and TRBJ1-6; D ambiguous. The CDR3 extends over 13 amino acids. Germline V gene data show CDR1 as LGHDT and CDR2 as YNNKEL (reference sequence). The ends were cut back, 2 bases at V and 7 bases at J, with 6 bases in the middle. In DNA, the CDR3 is TGTGCCAGCAGCCAAAACCCCAATTCACCCCTCCACTTT. It specifies CASSQNPNSPLHF.

This clonotype was recorded a few times. The chain employs TRBV18 and TRBJ1-2, with D hard to call. V was shortened by 3 bases and J by 5 bases, with 7 bases between the two germline ends. The CDR3 length is 12 residues. Per germline, CDR1 KGHSH and CDR2 LQKENI. Written as DNA, the CDR3 is TGTGCCAGCTCACCCTCTGGGTATGGCTACACCTTC. Encoded protein: CASSPSGYGYTF. The full variable domain, rest sourced from reference TRBV18 and TRBJ1-2, is NAGVMQNPRHLVRRRGQEARLRCSPMKGHSHVYWYRQLPEEGLKFMVYLQKENIIDESGMPKERFSAEFPKEGPSILRIQQVVRGDSAAYFCASSPSGYGYTFGSGTRLTVV.

Here the CDR3 DNA reads TGTGCCAGCGGCTATCGACCCGGGGAGACCCAGTACTTC. Protein product: CASGYRPGETQYF. The chain is built from TRBV6-2 or TRBV6-3 and TRBJ2-5; D not resolved. Germline V gene data show CDR1 as MNHEY and CDR2 as SVGEGT. Trimming cost V 8 bases and J 5 bases, with 15 bases left between them. This CDR3 spans 13 amino acids.

A single count supports this clonotype. The chain recombines TRBV20-1 with TRBJ2-5; 15 nucleotides match TRBD2. The CDR3 consists of 15 residues. CDR1 is DFQATT, CDR2 SNEGSKA, per germline (reference sequence). V was pared by 6 bases and J by 2 bases, with 4 bases of the junction left unmatched. The CDR3 coding sequence is TGCAGTGCCGGACTAGCGGGGGGGGCTCAAGAGACCCAGTACTTC. Translation gives CSAGLAGGAQETQYF.

V and J are TRBV4-3 and TRBJ1-2; D is uncertain. Per germline, CDR1 LGHNA and CDR2 YSLEER. Trimming took 2 bases from V and 8 from J, leaving 18 bases between them. The CDR3 length is 15 residues. CDR3 amino acids: CASSQSDGKVWGYTF. The CDR3 DNA reads TGCGCCAGCAGCCAATCGGACGGAAAGGTCTGGGGCTACACCTTC.

This chain links TRBV9 with TRBJ2-3; 8 positions match TRBD2. Germline V gene sequence: CDR1 SGDLS, CDR2 YYNGEE. V shed 5 bases, J shed 1 base, and the junction held 3 bases outside the gene matches. There are 14 residues in the CDR3. This CDR3 is CASRAGGRTDTQYF. The CDR3 bases are TGTGCCAGCAGGGCGGGGGGCCGCACAGATACGCAGTATTTT.

The chain joins TRBV3-1 to TRBJ1-2; D is unresolved. V was cut by 2 bases and J by 1 base, with 11 bases left in between. From germline, CDR1 is LGHDT and CDR2 YNNKEL (reference sequence). The CDR3 runs 15 residues. The CDR3 region has the DNA TGTGCCAGCAGCCAACAAATAAAGCATAACTATGGCTACACCTTC. This codes for CASSQQIKHNYGYTF.

The CDR3 is CASSSGTASYNEQFF. The CDR3 DNA sequence: TGTGCCAGCAGTTCCGGGACAGCCTCCTACAATGAGCAGTTCTTC. The gene calls are TRBV27 and TRBJ2-1; 7 bases match TRBD1. The V segment lost 4 bases and the J segment 0 bases; nucleotides outside the gene matches: 3. The CDR3 runs to 15 residues. Germline values: CDR1 MNHEY, CDR2 SMNVEV (reference sequence).

The chain combines TRBV4-2 with TRBJ2-3, with 8 bases matching TRBD2. This CDR3 spans 17 amino acids. V was clipped by 0 bases and J by 5 bases; unmatched bases: 10. Germline V CDR1 and CDR2: LGHNA, YNFKEQ. The chain's CDR3 is CASSQDWTGGRVDTQYF. CDR3 DNA sequence: TGTGCCAGCAGCCAAGATTGGACGGGGGGGCGAGTAGATACGCAGTATTTT.

V gene TRBV25-1 combines with J gene TRBJ2-3; no firm D call. This CDR3 has 13 amino acids. From germline, CDR1 is MGHDK and CDR2 SYGVNS. V lost 6 bases and J lost 2, with 9 bases in between. CDR3 sequence: CASSGYFTDTQYF. DNA of the CDR3: TGTGCCAGCAGCGGATATTTCACAGATACGCAGTATTTT.

The chain links TRBV4-3 to TRBJ1-6; tentatively, D is TRBD1 (5 bases). Germline values: CDR1 LGHNA, CDR2 YSLEER. V lost 4 bases to trimming and J lost 7 bases, with 14 bases between them. CDR3 length equals 15 residues. CDR3 residues: CASSLHRDVNSPLHF. The CDR3 DNA sequence: TGCGCCAGCAGCCTTCACCGGGACGTAAATTCACCCCTCCACTTT.

The chain couples TRBV29-1 to TRBJ1-3; D not resolved. The CDR3 extends over 13 amino acids. Germline loops: CDR1 SQVTM, CDR2 ANQGSEA. The ends were cut back, 4 bases at V and 0 bases at J, with 7 bases in the middle. CDR3 sequence reads: CSVAWSSGNTIYF. CDR3 bases: TGCAGCGTTGCCTGGAGCTCTGGAAACACCATATATTTT. Variable domain in full (rest from reference TRBV29-1 and TRBJ1-3): SAVISQKPSRDICQRGTSLTIQCQVDSQVTMMFWYRQQPGQSLTLIATANQGSEATYESGFVIDKFPISRPNLTFSTLTVSNMSPEDSSIYLCSVAWSSGNTIYFGEGSWLTVV.

This chain joins TRBV2 and TRBJ2-3, with 7 bases lining up with TRBD2. The CDR3 consists of 13 residues. The germline V gene encodes CDR1 SNHLY and CDR2 FYNNEI. V shed 8 bases and J 6 bases; nucleotides not matched to a gene: 8. This CDR3 reads CASQGGGEDTQYF. DNA for the CDR3: TGTGCCAGCCAAGGCGGGGGAGAGGATACGCAGTATTTT.

V gene TRBV5-1 combines with J gene TRBJ1-6; D possibly corresponds to TRBD1 (5 bases). This CDR3 is 15 amino acids long. Germline CDR1 reads SGHRS; CDR2 reads YFSETQ. V lost 0 bases to trimming and J lost 11 bases, with 15 bases between them. CDR3 bases: TGCGCCAGCAGCTTGGGGGCCAGGGAATTGGCACCCCTCCACTTT. This gives the protein CASSLGARELAPLHF. The full variable domain, rest sourced from reference TRBV5-1 and TRBJ1-6, is KAGVTQTPRYLIKTRGQQVTLSCSPISGHRSVSWYQQTPGQGLQFLFEYFSETQRNKGNFPGRFSGRQFSNSRSEMNVSTLELGDSALYLCASSLGARELAPLHFGNGTRLTVT.

The genes are TRBV20-1 and TRBJ2-1, with 8 bases identical to TRBD2. With 6 bases clipped from V and 8 bases from J, the junction kept 6 bases outside the gene matches. Germline V gene lookup returns CDR1 DFQATT and CDR2 SNEGSKA (reference sequence). The CDR3 runs 12 residues. In DNA, the CDR3 is TGCAGTGCGGCGACTAGCGTCGATGAGCAGTTCTTC. As protein: CSAATSVDEQFF.

The chain combines TRBV20-1 with TRBJ2-5; possible D gene TRBD1, 5 bases. Germline CDR1 reads DFQATT; CDR2 reads SNEGSKA (reference sequence). This CDR3 is 14 amino acids long. V was shortened by 5 bases and J by 1 base, with 14 bases between the two germline ends. CDR3 region: CSACTGPTQETQYF. DNA for the CDR3: TGCAGTGCTTGTACAGGCCCCACCCAAGAGACCCAGTACTTC.

The chain employs TRBV7-9 and TRBJ2-5; unclear D gene. The CDR3 spans 15 residues. CDR1 is SEHNR, CDR2 FQNEAQ, per germline (reference sequence). V shed 5 bases and J shed 5 bases, with 18 bases lying between them. CDR3 loop: CASSRTPDEEETQYF. The CDR3 nucleotides are TGTGCCAGCAGCCGGACGCCCGACGAGGAGGAGACCCAGTACTTC.

J is TRBJ1-5 and V is TRBV6-5, with TRBD1 matching 7 bases. J was trimmed by 6 bases and V by 6 bases; bases with no gene match: 5. This CDR3 is built from 13 residues. The germline gives CDR1 MNHEY, CDR2 SVGAGI. The CDR3 loop reads CASRQGLGQPQHF. Written as DNA, the CDR3 is TGTGCCAGCAGACAGGGGCTCGGTCAGCCCCAGCATTTT.

The genes are TRBV12-3 or TRBV12-4 and TRBJ2-6; D is perhaps TRBD1 or TRBD2 (6 bases each). The CDR3 consists of 15 residues. The V gene lost 3 bases and the J gene lost 4 bases, with 10 bases spanning the gap. The CDR3, as DNA: TGTGCCAGCAGTTTTCGGGGGACAGGGGCCAACGTCCTGACTTTC. Its protein is CASSFRGTGANVLTF.

The rearrangement joins TRBV7-2 to TRBJ2-1; D is tentatively TRBD1 or TRBD2 (5 bases each). V lost 5 bases and J 4 bases, leaving 15 bases between the germline ends. This CDR3 has 15 residues. Germline V gene data show CDR1 as SGHTA and CDR2 as FQGNSA. The CDR3 protein is CASSPEGSMYNEQFF. The DNA of the CDR3 is TGTGCCAGCAGCCCAGAGGGGTCAATGTACAATGAGCAGTTCTTC.